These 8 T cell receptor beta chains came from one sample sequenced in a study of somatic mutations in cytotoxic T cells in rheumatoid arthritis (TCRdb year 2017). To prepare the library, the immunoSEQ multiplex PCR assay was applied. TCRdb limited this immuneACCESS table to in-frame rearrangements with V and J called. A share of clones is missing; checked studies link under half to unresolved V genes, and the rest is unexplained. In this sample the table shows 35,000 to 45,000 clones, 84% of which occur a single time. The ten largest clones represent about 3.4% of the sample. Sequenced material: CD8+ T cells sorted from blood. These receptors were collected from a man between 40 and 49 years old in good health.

CDR3 in amino acids: CSSQDSGNEQFF. Here the CDR3 DNA reads TGCAGCTCCCAGGATAGCGGAAATGAGCAGTTCTTC. The rearrangement joins TRBV29-1 to TRBJ2-1; perhaps TRBD2 as D (6 bases). The length of the CDR3 is 12 residues. The V end lost 8 bases, the J end lost 7 bases, and 15 bases lay between the germline ends. CDR1 SQVTM and CDR2 ANQGSEA come from the germline V gene.

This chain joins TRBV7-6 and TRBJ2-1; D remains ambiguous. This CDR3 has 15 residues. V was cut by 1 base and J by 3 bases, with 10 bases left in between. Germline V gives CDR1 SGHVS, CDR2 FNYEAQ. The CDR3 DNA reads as TGTGCCAGCAGCTTAGATCTACTGGGCTACAATGAGCAGTTCTTC. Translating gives CASSLDLLGYNEQFF.

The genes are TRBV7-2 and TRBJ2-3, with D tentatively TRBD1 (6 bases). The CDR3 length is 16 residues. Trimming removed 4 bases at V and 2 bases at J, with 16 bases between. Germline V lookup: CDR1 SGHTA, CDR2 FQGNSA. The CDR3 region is CASSWGARTVTDTQYF. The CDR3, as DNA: TGTGCCAGCAGCTGGGGAGCAAGGACAGTCACAGATACGCAGTATTTT. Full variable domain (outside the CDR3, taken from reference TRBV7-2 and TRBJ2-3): GAGVSQSPSNKVTEKGKDVELRCDPISGHTALYWYRQSLGQGLEFLIYFQGNSAPDKSGLPSDRFSAERTGGSVSTLTIQRTQQEDSAVYLCASSWGARTVTDTQYFGPGTRLTVL.

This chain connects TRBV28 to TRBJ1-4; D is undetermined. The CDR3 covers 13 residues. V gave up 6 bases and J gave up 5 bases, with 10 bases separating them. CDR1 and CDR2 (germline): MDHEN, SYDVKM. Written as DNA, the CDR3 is TGTGCCAGCAGCCCAGAGACGAATGAAAAACTGTTTTTT. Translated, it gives CASSPETNEKLFF. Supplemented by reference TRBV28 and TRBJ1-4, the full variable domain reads DVKVTQSSRYLVKRTGEKVFLECVQDMDHENMFWYRQDPGLGLRLIYFSYDVKMKEKGDIPEGYSVSREKKERFSLILESASTNQTSMYLCASSPETNEKLFFGSGTQLSVL.

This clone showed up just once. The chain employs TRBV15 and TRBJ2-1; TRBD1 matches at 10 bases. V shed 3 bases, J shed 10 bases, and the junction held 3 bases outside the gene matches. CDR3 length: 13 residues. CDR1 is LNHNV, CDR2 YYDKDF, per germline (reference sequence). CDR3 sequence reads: CATSSDRGQEQFF. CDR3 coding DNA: TGTGCCACCAGCAGTGACAGGGGGCAGGAGCAGTTCTTC.

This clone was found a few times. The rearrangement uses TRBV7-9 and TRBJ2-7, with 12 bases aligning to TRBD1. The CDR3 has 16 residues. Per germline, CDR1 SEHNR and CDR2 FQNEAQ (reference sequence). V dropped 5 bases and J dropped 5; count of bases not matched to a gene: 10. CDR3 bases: TGTGCCAGCAGCCCATCACCGGGACAGGGGGCCGACGAGCAGTACTTC. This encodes CASSPSPGQGADEQYF.

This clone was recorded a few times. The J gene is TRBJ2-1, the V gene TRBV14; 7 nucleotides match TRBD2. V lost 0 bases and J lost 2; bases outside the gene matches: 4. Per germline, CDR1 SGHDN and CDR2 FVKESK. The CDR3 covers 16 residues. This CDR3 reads CASSQEGLAAYNEQFF. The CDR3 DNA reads TGTGCCAGCAGCCAAGAGGGGCTAGCGGCCTACAATGAGCAGTTCTTC.

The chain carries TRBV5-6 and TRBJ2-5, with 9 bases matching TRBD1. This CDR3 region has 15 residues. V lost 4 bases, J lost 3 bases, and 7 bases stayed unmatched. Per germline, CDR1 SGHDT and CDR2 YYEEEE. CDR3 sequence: CASSPWRTGEETQYF. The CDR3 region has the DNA TGTGCCAGCAGCCCATGGAGGACAGGGGAAGAGACCCAGTACTTC. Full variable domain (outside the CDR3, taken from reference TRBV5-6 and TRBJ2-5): DAGVTQSPTHLIKTRGQQVTLRCSPKSGHDTVSWYQQALGQGPQFIFQYYEEEERQRGNFPDRFSGHQFPNYSSELNVNALLLGDSALYLCASSPWRTGEETQYFGPGTRLLVL.